The next 10 T cell receptor beta chains were all read from a single sample in a study of Ad26.COV2.S vaccination and SARS-CoV-2 variants (dated by TCRdb to the early 2020s). The library was produced with the immunoSEQ multiplex PCR assay. Drawn from immuneACCESS, this table holds only the in-frame rearrangements with V and J called that TCRdb kept. Clones are partly lost; checked studies trace under half to an unresolved V gene and leave the rest unexplained. Across this sample there are nearly 400,000 clones, with about 88% seen only once. The top ten clones comprise around 2% of the sample. In light of the paper, this sample's treatment or condition label describes: roughly 20 received Ad26.COV2.S at low or high dose, single or two shots; 5 received placebo; per-sample allocation not given. Repertoires of vaccine and placebo recipients were sequenced from samples taken on day 63 after the first injection.

Sequenced material: peripheral blood, taken in a trial of Ad26.COV2.S vaccine versus placebo. These receptors were obtained from a person between 18 and 60 years old who received the Ad26.COV2.S COVID-19 vaccine or a placebo.

The V and J genes are TRBV30 and TRBJ1-1, with D uncertain. Deletions cut 2 bases from V and 5 bases from J, with 12 bases between. The germline CDR1 and CDR2 sequences are GTSNPN and SVGIG (reference sequence). The CDR3 runs 13 residues. Here the CDR3 DNA reads TGTGCCTGGAGTCCGAACGGTGGGACTGAAGCTTTCTTT. As protein: CAWSPNGGTEAFF.

The J gene is TRBJ2-3, the V gene TRBV10-2, with TRBD2 identical over 10 bases. Germline CDR1 is WSHSY and CDR2 is SAAADI. The CDR3 spans 15 residues. The junction had 5 bases not matched to a gene; V was cut back by 3 bases and J by 5 bases. The DNA for the CDR3 is TGCGCCAGCAGTGAAGCGGGAGGGCCAGAAGATACGCAGTATTTT. Amino acid sequence: CASSEAGGPEDTQYF.

CDR3: CASRNSGANVLTF. The DNA for the CDR3 is TGTGCCAGCAGGAACTCTGGGGCCAACGTCCTGACTTTC. The chain couples TRBV28 to TRBJ2-6; no clear D. V was shortened by 6 bases and J by 0 bases, with 3 bases between the two germline ends. The CDR3 loop spans 13 amino acids. Germline CDR1 MDHEN, CDR2 SYDVKM.

The J gene is TRBJ2-1, the V gene TRBV9; 12 nucleotides match TRBD2. The V gene end was trimmed by 4 bases and the J gene end by 0 bases; junction bases not matched to a gene: 11. The CDR3 covers 19 residues. Germline CDR1 SGDLS, CDR2 YYNGEE. CDR3 in amino acids: CASSRGLAGSGSSYNEQFF. DNA of the CDR3: TGTGCCAGCAGCCGCGGACTAGCGGGGTCAGGGAGCTCCTACAATGAGCAGTTCTTC.

This chain joins TRBV28 and TRBJ1-6, with 11 bases identical to TRBD1. The CDR3 sequence is 17 residues long. The germline V gene encodes CDR1 MDHEN and CDR2 SYDVKM. V lost 0 bases to trimming and J lost 5 bases; unmatched junction nucleotides: 3. CDR3 nucleotides: TGTGCCAGCAGTTTATGGGGACAGGGGGTAAATAATTCACCCCTCCACTTT. Its protein is CASSLWGQGVNNSPLHF.

This chain joins TRBV15 and TRBJ2-1; D perhaps matches TRBD2 (6 bases). Germline V gene lookup returns CDR1 LNHNV and CDR2 YYDKDF (reference sequence). The CDR3 has 20 residues. The V gene lost 0 bases and the J gene lost 1 base, with 22 bases spanning the gap. CDR3 in amino acids: CATSRDWGEYASGSYNEQFF. The CDR3 nucleotides read TGTGCCACCAGCAGAGACTGGGGGGAATATGCCAGTGGATCCTACAATGAGCAGTTCTTC.

The chain joins TRBV30 to TRBJ2-7; tentatively, D is TRBD2 (5 bases). V lost 3 bases and J lost 3, with 9 bases in between. Germline V gene sequence: CDR1 GTSNPN, CDR2 SVGIG (reference sequence). This CDR3 comprises 12 residues. The CDR3, as DNA: TGTGCCTGGAGACTAGACGACTACGAGCAGTACTTC. Protein: CAWRLDDYEQYF.

The rearrangement joins TRBV5-1 to TRBJ1-2; D not certain. Deletions cut 4 bases from V and 2 bases from J, with 6 bases between. Germline CDR1 SGHRS, CDR2 YFSETQ. This CDR3 comprises 12 residues. The CDR3 protein is CASSPMNYGYTF. DNA of the CDR3: TGCGCCAGCAGCCCCATGAACTATGGCTACACCTTC. The full variable domain, in which reference TRBV5-1 and TRBJ1-2 provide the parts outside the CDR3, is KAGVTQTPRYLIKTRGQQVTLSCSPISGHRSVSWYQQTPGQGLQFLFEYFSETQRNKGNFPGRFSGRQFSNSRSEMNVSTLELGDSALYLCASSPMNYGYTFGSGTRLTVV.

The chain is built from TRBV28 and TRBJ1-1; unclear D gene. The CDR3 runs 12 residues. Trimming cost V 5 bases and J 7 bases, with 11 bases left between them. CDR1 is MDHEN, CDR2 SYDVKM, per germline. In DNA, the CDR3 is TGTGCCAGCAGTCTCCCTCGGCATGAAGCTTTCTTT. Its protein product is CASSLPRHEAFF.

The rearrangement links TRBV30 to TRBJ2-2; TRBD1 matches at 7 bases. Germline loops: CDR1 GTSNPN, CDR2 SVGIG (reference sequence). The V segment lost 4 bases and the J segment 0 bases; nucleotides outside the gene matches: 2. The CDR3 runs to 14 residues. The CDR3 loop is CAWTQGANTGELFF. The CDR3 region has the DNA TGTGCCTGGACCCAGGGGGCGAACACCGGGGAGCTGTTTTTT. The full variable domain, its missing parts supplied by reference TRBV30 and TRBJ2-2, is SQTIHQWPATLVQPVGSPLSLECTVEGTSNPNLYWYRQAAGRGLQLLFYSVGIGQISSEVPQNLSASRPQDRQFILSSKKLLLSDSGFYLCAWTQGANTGELFFGEGSRLTVL.